This entry lists 6 T cell receptor beta chains sequenced from one sample in a study of Ad26.COV2.S vaccination and SARS-CoV-2 variants. Specified treatment: around 19 received Ad26.COV2.S at low or high dose, single or two shots; five or six received placebo; per-sample allocation not given. On day 63 after the first injection, vaccine and placebo recipients gave samples. TCRdb keeps only in-frame clones here, not all; method: immunoSEQ multiplex PCR. Of 350,000 to 500,000 clones in the sample, around 91% were seen once. Sequenced material: peripheral blood, taken in a trial of Ad26.COV2.S vaccine versus placebo. The receptors originated from a person aged 18-60 years who received the Ad26.COV2.S COVID-19 vaccine or a placebo.

The genes are TRBV19 and TRBJ2-7, with 12 bases fitting TRBD2. The germline V gene has CDR1 LNHDA and CDR2 SQIVND (reference sequence). The CDR3 totals 18 residues. V gave up 4 bases and J gave up 1 base; unmatched junction bases: 11. The CDR3 DNA follows: TGTGCCAGTAGTACCAGCATGGCGGGACTAGCGGGTTCCTACGAGCAGTACTTC. Translation: CASSTSMAGLAGSYEQYF.

On this clone itself: This sample also contains other DNA sequences that code for the same CDR3. The V call is TRBV3-1 (or the pseudogene TRBV3-2), the J call TRBJ2-5; D unresolved. The CDR3 consists of 10 residues. V was cut by 3 bases and J by 5 bases, with 1 base left in between. The V gene's germline CDR1 is LGHDT and CDR2 YNNKEL (reference sequence). The CDR3 here is CASSQETQYF. For the CDR3, the DNA is TGTGCCAGCAGCCAGGAGACCCAGTACTTC.

The chain links TRBV30 to TRBJ1-1, with D uncertain. Trimming stripped 3 bases from V and 4 bases from J, with 12 bases between. CDR3 length equals 13 residues. CDR1 GTSNPN and CDR2 SVGIG come from the germline V gene (reference sequence). The CDR3 loop is CAWRVLGVTEAFF. The CDR3 DNA reads TGTGCCTGGAGAGTGCTTGGGGTCACTGAAGCTTTCTTT.

The chain employs TRBV28 and TRBJ1-3; D is ambiguous. Looked up from germline, CDR1 is MDHEN and CDR2 is SYDVKM. The V gene lost 5 bases and the J gene lost 4 bases, with 3 bases spanning the gap. The CDR3 runs 11 residues. For the CDR3, the DNA is TGTGCCAGCAGTAACGGAAACACCATATATTTT. Its translation is CASSNGNTIYF.

This clone was seen a single time. The J gene is TRBJ2-2, the V gene TRBV5-8; D is unclear. V was pared by 6 bases and J by 3 bases, with 15 bases between. The CDR3 has 15 residues. In germline, CDR1 is SGHTS, CDR2 YDEGEE. The CDR3 loop reads CASTHGVGHTGELFF. CDR3 DNA sequence: TGTGCCAGCACCCACGGAGTGGGTCACACCGGGGAGCTGTTTTTT.

The rearrangement links TRBV7-8 to TRBJ1-2; D not certain. The CDR3 contains 13 residues. V was pared by 2 bases and J by 8 bases, with 12 bases between. CDR1 is SGHVS, CDR2 FQNEAQ, per germline. For the CDR3, the DNA is TGTGCCAGCAGCTTAATTTTACAAGGCGGCTACACCTTC. It codes for CASSLILQGGYTF. Full variable domain (missing parts from reference TRBV7-8 and TRBJ1-2): GAGVSQSPRYKVAKRGQDVALRCDPISGHVSLFWYQQALGQGPEFLTYFQNEAQLDKSGLPSDRFFAERPEGSVSTLKIQRTQQEDSAVYLCASSLILQGGYTFGSGTRLTVV.